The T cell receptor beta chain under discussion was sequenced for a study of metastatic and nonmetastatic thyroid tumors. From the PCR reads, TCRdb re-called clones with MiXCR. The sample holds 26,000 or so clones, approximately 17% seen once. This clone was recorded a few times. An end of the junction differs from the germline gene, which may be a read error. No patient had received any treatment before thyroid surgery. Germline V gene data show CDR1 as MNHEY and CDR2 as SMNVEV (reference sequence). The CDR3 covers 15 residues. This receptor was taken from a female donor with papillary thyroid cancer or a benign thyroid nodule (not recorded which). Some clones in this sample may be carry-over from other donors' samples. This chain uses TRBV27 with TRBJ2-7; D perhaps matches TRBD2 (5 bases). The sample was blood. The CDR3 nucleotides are TGTGCCAGCATTTTATATTCCTGGGAGCCTGACGAGCAGTACTTC. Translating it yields CASILYSWEPDEQYF.